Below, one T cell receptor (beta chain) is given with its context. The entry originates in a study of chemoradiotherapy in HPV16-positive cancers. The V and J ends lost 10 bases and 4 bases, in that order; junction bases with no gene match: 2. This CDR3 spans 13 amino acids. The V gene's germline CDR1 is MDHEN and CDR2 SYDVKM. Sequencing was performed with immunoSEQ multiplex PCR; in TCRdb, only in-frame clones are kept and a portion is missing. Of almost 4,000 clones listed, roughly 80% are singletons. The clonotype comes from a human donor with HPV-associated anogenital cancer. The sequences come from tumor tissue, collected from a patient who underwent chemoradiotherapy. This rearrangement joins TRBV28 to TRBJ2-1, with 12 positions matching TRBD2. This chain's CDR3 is CAIGLAGYNEQFF. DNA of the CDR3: TGTGCCATAGGACTAGCGGGGTACAATGAGCAGTTCTTC. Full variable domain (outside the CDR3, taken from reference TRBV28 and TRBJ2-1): DVKVTQSSRYLVKRTGEKVFLECVQDMDHENMFWYRQDPGLGLRLIYFSYDVKMKEKGDIPEGYSVSREKKERFSLILESASTNQTSMYLCAIGLAGYNEQFFGPGTRLTVL.